This T cell receptor beta chain comes out of a study of blood T cell repertoires in COVID-19. About the research overall: Nucleic acid was either cDNA or gDNA, and it came from T cells, B-cell-depleted T cells, or PBMCs.

Trimming shortened V by 7 bases and J by 7 bases, and 9 bases separated the two germline ends. Germline V gives CDR1 MNHEY, CDR2 SMNVEV (reference sequence). The CDR3 is made up of 11 amino acids. Sequencing was performed with immunoSEQ multiplex PCR; in TCRdb, only in-frame clones are kept and a portion is missing. Of some 150,000 clones listed, 80% to 90% were seen once; the top ten hold 3.5% to 4.5%. The chain couples TRBV27 to TRBJ2-3; a possible D gene is TRBD1 (6 bases). Sample: peripheral blood. This clonotype was sampled from a woman between 40 and 55 years old with acute or convalescent COVID-19. CDR3 DNA sequence: TGTGCCAGCATAGGGGGTTATACGCAGTATTTT. Translation: CASIGGYTQYF.